The next 10 T cell receptor beta chains were all read from a single sample in a study of T cells after yellow fever vaccination. TCRdb reanalysed the 5' RACE reads using MiXCR and keeps one entry per CDR3 protein. The sample records about 120,000 distinct CDR3 sequences, 8.9% being singletons. The sequences come from CD8+ T cells sorted from PBMCs, collected on the day of the yellow fever booster vaccination. These receptor sequences come from a man younger than 30 who received the YFV17D yellow fever vaccine.

This clonotype has ten or more counts. The chain couples TRBV13 to TRBJ2-3, with 7 bases aligning to TRBD2. V lost 4 bases to trimming and J lost 6 bases; unmatched junction nucleotides: 13. Germline V gene data show CDR1 as PRHDT and CDR2 as FYEKMQ (reference sequence). The CDR3 is made up of 16 amino acids. The CDR3 nucleotides read TGTGCCAGCAGCTCCGCATATCGTACTAGCGCCGATACGCAGTATTTT. Amino acids: CASSSAYRTSADTQYF.

The chain uses TRBV18 and TRBJ2-5, with a tentative D call TRBD1 (5 bases). CDR3 length equals 15 residues. CDR1 is KGHSH and CDR2 is LQKENI in the germline V gene. The V and J ends lost 0 bases and 1 base respectively, with 9 bases between them. This CDR3 is CASSPPGALQETQYF. The DNA of the CDR3 is TGTGCCAGCTCACCACCAGGGGCCCTCCAAGAGACCCAGTACTTC. Based on the CDR3 plus reference TRBV18 and TRBJ2-5, the full variable domain is NAGVMQNPRHLVRRRGQEARLRCSPMKGHSHVYWYRQLPEEGLKFMVYLQKENIIDESGMPKERFSAEFPKEGPSILRIQQVVRGDSAAYFCASSPPGALQETQYFGPGTRLLVL.

The sample holds many counts of this clonotype. CDR3 sequence (DNA): TGTGCCAGCAGCTTAGAAACCGGGACAGGGGAGAAGCAGTTCTTC. Protein sequence: CASSLETGTGEKQFF. The V and J genes are TRBV13 and TRBJ2-1, with 10 bases matching TRBD1. This CDR3 spans 15 amino acids. Germline lookup yields CDR1 PRHDT and CDR2 FYEKMQ (reference sequence). V lost 1 base to trimming and J lost 11 bases; unmatched junction nucleotides: 8.

This clonotype was picked up many times. The rearrangement links TRBV5-1 to TRBJ2-7; D is ambiguous. Between the trimmed V and J ends, which lost 0 bases and 10 bases, there was a span of 14 bases. Germline CDR1 reads SGHRS; CDR2 reads YFSETQ. This CDR3 has 13 residues. The chain's CDR3 is CASSLDVGYEQYV. The CDR3 DNA sequence: TGCGCCAGCAGCTTGGATGTTGGCTATGAACAGTACGTC.

The rearrangement uses TRBV4-1 and TRBJ1-1; D might be TRBD1 (5 bases). Trimming shortened V by 3 bases and J by 8 bases, and 16 bases separated the two germline ends. Per germline, CDR1 MGHRA and CDR2 YSYEKL. This CDR3 region has 14 residues. DNA for the CDR3: TGCGCCAGCAGCCAGACTTCGGGACGGGGCGAAGCTTTCTTT. It yields the protein CASSQTSGRGEAFF.

Only one count was recorded for this clonotype. This chain joins TRBV7-6 and TRBJ2-5; 8 bases are a match to TRBD2. Per germline, CDR1 SGHVS and CDR2 FNYEAQ. With V trimmed by 2 bases and J by 2 bases, 13 bases remained unmatched. The CDR3 is made up of 18 amino acids. CDR3 region: CASSLMSVRRGAQETQYF. CDR3 sequence (DNA): TGTGCCAGCAGCTTAATGTCGGTTCGGCGGGGGGCTCAAGAGACCCAGTACTTC.

This chain links TRBV6-6 with TRBJ1-4, with a weak D call TRBD1 (5 bases). Trimming took off 6 bases at V and 5 bases at J, with 19 bases between the two ends. The germline V gene has CDR1 MNHNY and CDR2 SVGAGI (reference sequence). The CDR3 totals 16 residues. CDR3 bases: TGTGCCAGCAGCCAAACACGGACATATGAGAATGAAAAACTGTTTTTT. Protein: CASSQTRTYENEKLFF.

The chain couples TRBV7-9 to TRBJ1-2; TRBD1 matches at 11 bases. The V and J ends lost 5 bases and 6 bases, in that order; junction bases with no gene match: 8. Per the germline V gene, CDR1 is SEHNR and CDR2 is FQNEAQ (reference sequence). The length of the CDR3 is 15 residues. As DNA, the CDR3 is TGTGCCAGCAGCCCGGGACAGGGGGGTACACATGGCTACACCTTC. It codes for CASSPGQGGTHGYTF. Full variable domain (rest looked up from reference TRBV7-9 and TRBJ1-2): DTGVSQNPRHKITKRGQNVTFRCDPISEHNRLYWYRQTLGQGPEFLTYFQNEAQLEKSRLLSDRFSAERPKGSFSTLEIQRTEQGDSAMYLCASSPGQGGTHGYTFGSGTRLTVV.

The rearrangement links TRBV20-1 to TRBJ2-2; TRBD2 matches 9 bases. CDR3 length equals 19 residues. Germline values: CDR1 DFQATT, CDR2 SNEGSKA (reference sequence). Trimming removed 0 bases from V and 7 bases from J; junction bases left unmatched: 18. CDR3 in amino acids: CSARDESLAGKRSIGELFF. CDR3 nucleotide sequence: TGCAGTGCTAGAGATGAATCTCTAGCGGGGAAGAGGAGTATCGGGGAGCTGTTTTTT.

The CDR3 sequence: CASSYMPANTGELFF. Here the CDR3 DNA reads TGTGCCAGCAGTTACATGCCCGCGAACACCGGGGAGCTGTTTTTT. V is TRBV6-6 and J is TRBJ2-2; D gene uncertain. This CDR3 has 15 amino acids. Germline values: CDR1 MNHNY, CDR2 SVGAGI (reference sequence). V gave up 2 bases and J gave up 0 bases, with 7 bases separating them.